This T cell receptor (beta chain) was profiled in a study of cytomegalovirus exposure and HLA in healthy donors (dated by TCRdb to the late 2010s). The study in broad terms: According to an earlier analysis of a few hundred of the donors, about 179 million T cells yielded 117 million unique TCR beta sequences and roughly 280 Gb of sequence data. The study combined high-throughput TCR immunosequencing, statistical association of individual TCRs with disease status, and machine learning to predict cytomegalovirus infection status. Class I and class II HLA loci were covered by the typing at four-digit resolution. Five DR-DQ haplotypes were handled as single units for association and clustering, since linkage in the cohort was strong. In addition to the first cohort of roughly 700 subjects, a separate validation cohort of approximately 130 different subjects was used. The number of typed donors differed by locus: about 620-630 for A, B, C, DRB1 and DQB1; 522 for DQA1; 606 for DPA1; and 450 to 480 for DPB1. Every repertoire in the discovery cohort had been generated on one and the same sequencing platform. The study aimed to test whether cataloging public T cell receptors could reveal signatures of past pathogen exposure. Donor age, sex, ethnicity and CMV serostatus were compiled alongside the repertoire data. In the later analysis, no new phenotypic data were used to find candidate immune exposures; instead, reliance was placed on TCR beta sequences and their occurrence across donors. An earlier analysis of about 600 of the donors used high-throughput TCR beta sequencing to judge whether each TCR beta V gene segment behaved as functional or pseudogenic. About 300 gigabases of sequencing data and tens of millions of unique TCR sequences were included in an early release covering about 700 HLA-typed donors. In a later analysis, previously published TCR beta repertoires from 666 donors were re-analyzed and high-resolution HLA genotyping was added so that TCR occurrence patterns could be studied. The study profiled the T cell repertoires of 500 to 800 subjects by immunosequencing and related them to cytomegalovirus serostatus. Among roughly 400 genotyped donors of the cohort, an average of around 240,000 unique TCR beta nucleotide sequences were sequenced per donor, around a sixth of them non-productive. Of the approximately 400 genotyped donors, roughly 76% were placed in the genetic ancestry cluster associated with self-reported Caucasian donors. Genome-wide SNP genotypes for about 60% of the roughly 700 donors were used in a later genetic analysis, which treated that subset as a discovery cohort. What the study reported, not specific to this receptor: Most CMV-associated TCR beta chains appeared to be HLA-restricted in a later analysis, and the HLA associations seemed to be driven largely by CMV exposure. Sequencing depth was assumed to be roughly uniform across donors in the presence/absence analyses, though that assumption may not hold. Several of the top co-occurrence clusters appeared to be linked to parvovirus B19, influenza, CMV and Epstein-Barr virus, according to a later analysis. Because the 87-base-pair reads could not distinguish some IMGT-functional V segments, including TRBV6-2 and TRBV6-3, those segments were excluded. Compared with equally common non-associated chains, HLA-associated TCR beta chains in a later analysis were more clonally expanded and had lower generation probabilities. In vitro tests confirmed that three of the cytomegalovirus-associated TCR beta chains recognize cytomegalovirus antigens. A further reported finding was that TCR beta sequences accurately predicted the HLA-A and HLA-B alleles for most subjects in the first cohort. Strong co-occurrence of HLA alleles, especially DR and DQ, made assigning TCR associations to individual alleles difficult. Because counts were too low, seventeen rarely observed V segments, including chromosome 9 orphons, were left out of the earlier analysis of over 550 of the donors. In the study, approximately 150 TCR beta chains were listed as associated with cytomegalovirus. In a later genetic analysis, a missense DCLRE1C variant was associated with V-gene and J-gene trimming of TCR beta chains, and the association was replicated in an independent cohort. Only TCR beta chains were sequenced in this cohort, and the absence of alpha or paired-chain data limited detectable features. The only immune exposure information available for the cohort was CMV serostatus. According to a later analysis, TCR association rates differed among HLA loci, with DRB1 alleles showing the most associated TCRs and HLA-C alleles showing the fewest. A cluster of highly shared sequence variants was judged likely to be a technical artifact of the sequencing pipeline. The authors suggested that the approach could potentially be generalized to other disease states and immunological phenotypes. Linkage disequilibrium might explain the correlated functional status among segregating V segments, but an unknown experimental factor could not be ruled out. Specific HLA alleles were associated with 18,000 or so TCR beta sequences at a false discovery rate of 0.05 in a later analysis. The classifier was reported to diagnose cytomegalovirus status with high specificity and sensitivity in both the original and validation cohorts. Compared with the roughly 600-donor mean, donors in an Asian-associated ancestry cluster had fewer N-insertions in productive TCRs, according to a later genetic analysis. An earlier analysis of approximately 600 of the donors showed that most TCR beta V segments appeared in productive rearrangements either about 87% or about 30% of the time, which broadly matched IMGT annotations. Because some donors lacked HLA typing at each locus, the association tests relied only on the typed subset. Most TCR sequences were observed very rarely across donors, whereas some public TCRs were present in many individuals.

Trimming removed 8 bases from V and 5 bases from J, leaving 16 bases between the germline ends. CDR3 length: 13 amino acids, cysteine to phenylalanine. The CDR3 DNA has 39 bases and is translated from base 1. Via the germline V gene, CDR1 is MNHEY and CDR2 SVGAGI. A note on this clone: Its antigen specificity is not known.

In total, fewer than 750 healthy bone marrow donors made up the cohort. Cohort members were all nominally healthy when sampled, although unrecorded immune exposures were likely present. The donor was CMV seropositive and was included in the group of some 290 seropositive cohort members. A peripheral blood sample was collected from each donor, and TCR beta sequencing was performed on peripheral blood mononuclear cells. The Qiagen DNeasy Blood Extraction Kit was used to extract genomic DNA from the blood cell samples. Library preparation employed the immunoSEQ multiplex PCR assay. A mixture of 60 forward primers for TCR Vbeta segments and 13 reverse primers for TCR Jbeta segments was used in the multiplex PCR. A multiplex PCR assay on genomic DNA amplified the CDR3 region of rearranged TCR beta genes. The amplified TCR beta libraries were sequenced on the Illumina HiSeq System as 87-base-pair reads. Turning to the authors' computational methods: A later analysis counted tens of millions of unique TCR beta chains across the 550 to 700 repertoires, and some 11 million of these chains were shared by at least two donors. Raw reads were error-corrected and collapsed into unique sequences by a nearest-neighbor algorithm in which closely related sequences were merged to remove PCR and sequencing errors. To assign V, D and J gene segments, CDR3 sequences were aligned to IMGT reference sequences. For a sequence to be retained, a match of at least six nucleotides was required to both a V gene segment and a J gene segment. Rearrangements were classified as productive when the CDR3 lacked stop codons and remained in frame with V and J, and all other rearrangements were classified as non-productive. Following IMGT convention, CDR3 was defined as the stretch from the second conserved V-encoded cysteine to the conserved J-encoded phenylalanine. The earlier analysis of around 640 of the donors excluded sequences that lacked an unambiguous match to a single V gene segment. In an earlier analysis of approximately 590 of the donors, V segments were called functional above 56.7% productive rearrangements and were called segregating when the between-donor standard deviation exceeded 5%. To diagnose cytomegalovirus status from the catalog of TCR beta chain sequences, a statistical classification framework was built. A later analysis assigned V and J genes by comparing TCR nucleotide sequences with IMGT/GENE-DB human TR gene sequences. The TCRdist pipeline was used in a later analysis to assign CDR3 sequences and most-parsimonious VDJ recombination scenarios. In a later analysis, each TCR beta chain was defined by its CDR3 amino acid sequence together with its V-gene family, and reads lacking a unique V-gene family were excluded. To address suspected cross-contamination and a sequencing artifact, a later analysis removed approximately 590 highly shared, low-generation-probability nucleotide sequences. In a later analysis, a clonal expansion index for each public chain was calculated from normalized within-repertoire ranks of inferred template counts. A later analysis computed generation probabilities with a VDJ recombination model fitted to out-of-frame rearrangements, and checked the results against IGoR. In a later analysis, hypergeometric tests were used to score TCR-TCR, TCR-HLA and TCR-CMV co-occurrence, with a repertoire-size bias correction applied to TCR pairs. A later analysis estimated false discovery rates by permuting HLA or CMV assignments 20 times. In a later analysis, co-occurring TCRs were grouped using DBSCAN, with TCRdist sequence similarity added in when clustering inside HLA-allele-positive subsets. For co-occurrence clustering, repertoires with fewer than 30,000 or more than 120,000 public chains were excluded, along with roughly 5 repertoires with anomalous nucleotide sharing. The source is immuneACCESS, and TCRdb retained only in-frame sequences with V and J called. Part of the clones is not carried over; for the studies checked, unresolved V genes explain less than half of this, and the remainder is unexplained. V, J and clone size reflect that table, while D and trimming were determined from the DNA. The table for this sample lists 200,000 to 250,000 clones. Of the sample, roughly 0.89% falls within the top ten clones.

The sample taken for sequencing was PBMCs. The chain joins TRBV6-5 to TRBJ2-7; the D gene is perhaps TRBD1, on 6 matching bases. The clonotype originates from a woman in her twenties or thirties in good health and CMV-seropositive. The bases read TGTGCCAGCCTAAGTTCAGGGGCCAACGAGCAGTACTTC. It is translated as CASLSSGANEQYF.